The 18 T cell receptor beta chains in this list originate from one sample, sequenced in a study of blood T cell repertoires in COVID-19. Profiled with immunoSEQ multiplex PCR; TCRdb holds only in-frame clones, not every one. The repertoire holds hundreds of thousands of clones, with around 87% as singletons. Sequenced: peripheral blood. These receptors originate from a woman aged 35 to 49 with COVID-19, enrolled during active disease.

The chain couples TRBV28 to TRBJ1-2, with 7 bases that match TRBD1. J gave up 2 bases and V 4 bases, and 7 bases lay outside the gene matches. The CDR3 is 15 residues long. Germline V lookup: CDR1 MDHEN, CDR2 SYDVKM. The CDR3 loop reads CASSSPGQPNYGYTF. CDR3 in DNA: TGTGCCAGCAGTTCTCCGGGACAGCCGAACTATGGCTACACCTTC.

In this sample, this clone turned up once. This same CDR3 is encoded by further DNA sequences in the sample. The CDR3 loop reads CASSLSEELNTEAFF. Written as DNA, the CDR3 is TGTGCCAGCAGTTTATCAGAGGAGTTGAACACTGAAGCTTTCTTT. The chain couples TRBV27 to TRBJ1-1, with D unclear. Germline CDR1 and CDR2: MNHEY and SMNVEV (reference sequence). Trimming pared 0 bases from V and 0 bases from J, leaving 8 bases between. The CDR3 length is 15 residues.

V and J are TRBV30 and TRBJ1-5; D might be TRBD1 (6 bases). Germline V gene sequence: CDR1 GTSNPN, CDR2 SVGIG (reference sequence). CDR3 size: 15 residues. Between the trimmed V and J ends, which lost 1 base and 0 bases, there was a span of 10 bases. Written as DNA, the CDR3 is TGTGCCTGGAGTGGGGGCAGGGGTAGCAATCAGCCCCAGCATTTT. The encoded protein is CAWSGGRGSNQPQHF.

The rearrangement uses TRBV9 and TRBJ2-5; 10 nucleotides agree with TRBD1. V lost 3 bases and J lost 2; bases outside the gene matches: 1. CDR3 length equals 14 residues. The germline CDR1 and CDR2 sequences are SGDLS and YYNGEE. This CDR3 is CASSADRGQETQYF. As DNA, the CDR3 is TGTGCCAGCAGCGCGGACAGGGGGCAAGAGACCCAGTACTTC.

This clone came up once. The rearrangement joins TRBV28 to TRBJ1-2, with D possibly matching TRBD1 (6 bases). This CDR3 region has 14 residues. The germline gives CDR1 MDHEN, CDR2 SYDVKM. The V end was cut by 3 bases, the J end by 6 bases, with 14 bases between. The CDR3 reads CASSFGQGLDGYTF. The CDR3 DNA reads TGTGCCAGCAGTTTCGGGCAGGGGTTAGATGGCTACACCTTC.

This chain uses TRBV7-8 with TRBJ2-3; no reliable D call. CDR3 length equals 11 residues. V shed 6 bases and J shed 4 bases, with 5 bases lying between them. CDR1 SGHVS and CDR2 FQNEAQ come from the germline V gene. CDR3 residues: CASRIADTQYF. CDR3 nucleotides: TGTGCCAGCAGAATAGCAGATACGCAGTATTTT.

The chain carries TRBV7-2 and TRBJ2-3, with a weak D call TRBD2 (6 bases). The length of the CDR3 is 15 residues. Germline V gene sequence: CDR1 SGHTA, CDR2 FQGNSA. The V end lost 2 bases, the J end lost 2 bases, and 11 bases lay between the germline ends. The CDR3 DNA sequence: TGTGCCAGCAGCTTAATGGGCGGGGACACAGATACGCAGTATTTT. This translates into CASSLMGGDTDTQYF.

This clone was detected once. The chain recombines TRBV15 with TRBJ2-1; D not resolved. This CDR3 spans 14 amino acids. V was shortened by 1 base and J by 7 bases, with 11 bases between the two germline ends. CDR1 is LNHNV, CDR2 YYDKDF, per germline (reference sequence). The CDR3 sequence is CATSRVPTQNEQFF. The CDR3 coding sequence is TGTGCCACCAGCAGAGTCCCGACACAAAATGAGCAGTTCTTC.

This clone was found a few times. This chain connects TRBV5-6 to TRBJ2-7, with TRBD1 identical over 9 bases. The CDR3 contains 18 residues. Germline-derived CDR1 and CDR2 are SGHDT and YYEEEE. V lost 4 bases to trimming and J lost 3 bases; unmatched junction nucleotides: 17. The CDR3 protein is CASSRRDRANLPLYEQYF. In nucleotides, the CDR3 is TGTGCCAGCAGCCGCCGGGACAGGGCCAATCTGCCCCTCTACGAGCAGTACTTC.

The chain couples TRBV30 to TRBJ1-5, with 8 bases fitting TRBD1. Looked up from germline, CDR1 is GTSNPN and CDR2 is SVGIG (reference sequence). The ends lost 2 bases at V and 4 bases at J; junction bases unmatched: 4. The CDR3 spans 14 residues. In DNA, the CDR3 is TGTGCCTGGAGTTCGGGACAGGCAAATCAGCCCCAGCATTTT. Translation gives CAWSSGQANQPQHF.

J is TRBJ1-2 and V is TRBV6-2 or TRBV6-3; D remains unclear. Germline V lookup: CDR1 MNHEY, CDR2 SVGEGT. This CDR3 is built from 12 residues. V was cut by 6 bases and J by 8 bases, with 13 bases left in between. The CDR3 loop reads CASSQRRVGYTF. For the CDR3, the DNA is TGTGCCAGCAGCCAACGTCGCGTAGGCTACACCTTC.

The chain is built from TRBV5-6 and TRBJ2-3; 7 nucleotides align to TRBD1. The CDR3 spans 14 residues. Per the germline V gene, CDR1 is SGHDT and CDR2 is YYEEEE. V was pared by 2 bases and J by 1 base, with 1 base of the junction left unmatched. Here the CDR3 reads CASSLQGRTDTQYF. CDR3 bases: TGTGCCAGCAGCTTACAGGGGCGCACAGATACGCAGTATTTT.

The chain recombines TRBV30 with TRBJ1-1; maybe TRBD1 (6 bases). Between the trimmed V and J ends, which lost 0 bases and 4 bases, there was a span of 12 bases. This CDR3 is 14 amino acids long. Per germline, CDR1 GTSNPN and CDR2 SVGIG (reference sequence). CDR3 region: CAWSVGGGSTEAFF. In nucleotides, the CDR3 is TGTGCCTGGAGTGTAGGGGGGGGTAGCACTGAAGCTTTCTTT.

This chain connects TRBV4-1 to TRBJ1-2, with a weak D call TRBD1 (6 bases). Germline CDR1 MGHRA, CDR2 YSYEKL. This CDR3 is built from 13 residues. Trimming cost V 7 bases and J 0 bases, with 9 bases left between them. The CDR3 sequence is CASTGQTNYGYTF. CDR3 bases: TGCGCCAGCACCGGACAGACTAACTATGGCTACACCTTC.

The chain carries TRBV7-2 and TRBJ1-2, with D possibly matching TRBD1 (6 bases). Germline CDR1 and CDR2: SGHTA and FQGNSA. This CDR3 comprises 13 residues. The ends were cut back, 3 bases at V and 5 bases at J, with 10 bases in the middle. CDR3 sequence reads: CASSLKGGYGYTF. The DNA of the CDR3 is TGTGCCAGCAGCTTGAAGGGGGGGTATGGCTACACCTTC.

The chain couples TRBV5-1 to TRBJ1-1; 7 nucleotides agree with TRBD1. There are 15 residues in the CDR3. CDR1 and CDR2 from the germline V gene are SGHRS and YFSETQ. J lost 0 bases, V lost 4 bases, and 6 bases had no gene match. The chain's CDR3 is CASSPGQAVNTEAFF. The CDR3, as DNA: TGCGCCAGCAGCCCAGGACAGGCCGTGAACACTGAAGCTTTCTTT.

The chain is built from TRBV10-3 and TRBJ2-1, with 9 bases aligning to TRBD2. The CDR3 has 14 residues. Germline-derived CDR1 and CDR2 are ENHRY and SYGVKD. V trimming: 4 bases; J trimming: 2 bases; junction bases outside the gene matches: 0. The CDR3 reads CAISGTSAYNEQFF. CDR3 bases: TGTGCCATCAGTGGGACTAGCGCCTACAATGAGCAGTTCTTC.

Points on this clone: Other nucleotide sequences in the sample specify the same CDR3. The CDR3 nucleotides read TGTGCCAGTAGTATACGGGGGGGCGCTGGGGCCAACGTCCTGACTTTC. This gives the protein CASSIRGGAGANVLTF. The chain carries TRBV19 and TRBJ2-6; TRBD2 agrees at 8 bases. This CDR3 has 16 amino acids. The trim removed 2 bases at V and 2 bases at J, leaving 2 bases unmatched. Germline V gene sequence: CDR1 LNHDA, CDR2 SQIVND (reference sequence).